The source of this TCR beta chain is a study of blood T cell repertoires in COVID-19. Study as a whole: The United States, Italy and Spain were the sources of the acute and convalescent COVID-19 samples.

Only in-frame clones appear in the TCRdb table, and some are missing; sequencing was by immunoSEQ multiplex PCR. The table lists tens of thousands of clones, more than 70% of them singletons. V shed 6 bases and J shed 5 bases, with 17 bases lying between them. The CDR3 length is 14 residues. Germline-derived CDR1 and CDR2 are MNHNY and SVGAGI (reference sequence). The sequenced sample consisted of peripheral blood. The receptor comes from a man in his fifties with active COVID-19. This sequence joins TRBV6-6 and TRBJ2-7; perhaps TRBD2 as D (6 bases). The CDR3 reads CASSHLANTHEQYF. The CDR3 DNA sequence: TGTGCCAGCAGCCACCTAGCGAATACCCACGAGCAGTACTTC.